This T cell receptor (beta chain) was obtained from a study of T cell responses to AZD1222 COVID-19 vaccine. Whole-study context: Some second doses came at about 4 weeks and others at about 12 weeks; these were pooled.

Study findings and constraints: Clonal diversity was possibly underestimated, and white British individuals and females predominated among donors.

The method was immunoSEQ multiplex PCR; TCRdb's version includes in-frame clones alone and lacks a portion of them. The sample carries tens of thousands of clones, roughly nine tenths recorded once. Note on this clone: Its antigen remains unidentified.

Germline V gene sequence: CDR1 SEHNR, CDR2 FQNEAQ (reference sequence). Trimming took 1 base from V and 8 from J; bases not matched to a gene: 9. This CDR3 is 15 amino acids long. Sequenced here: peripheral blood, sampled on day 0 of AZD1222 vaccination. The source is an adult in good health. The chain employs TRBV7-9 and TRBJ1-1, with TRBD1 matching 8 bases. CDR3 DNA sequence: TGTGCCAGCAGCTTAGAAGTTTGGACAGGGAAAGAAGCTTTCTTT. Translated: CASSLEVWTGKEAFF. Full variable domain (remainder filled in from reference TRBV7-9 and TRBJ1-1): DTGVSQNPRHKITKRGQNVTFRCDPISEHNRLYWYRQTLGQGPEFLTYFQNEAQLEKSRLLSDRFSAERPKGSFSTLEIQRTEQGDSAMYLCASSLEVWTGKEAFFGQGTRLTVV.